In its sample, the clone carrying this T cell receptor (beta chain) was seen a few times. The antigen is unknown. The sample originates from a study of post-analysis software for immune sequencing data. Study in general: Secondary progressive, relapsing-remitting and progressive-relapsing multiple sclerosis were among the included disease courses. The study, taken as a whole, reports: There were five TRBV segments more frequent in patients than controls, and TRBV5-6, TRBV5-1 and TRBV20-1 were among them. Compared against controls, patients with multiple sclerosis displayed significantly lower normalized Chao1 diversity.

Per the germline V gene, CDR1 is SQVTM and CDR2 is ANQGSEA. The germline V and J ends were trimmed by 4 bases and 6 bases, with 16 bases remaining between them. This CDR3 region has 13 residues. Tagging with unique molecular identifiers was a feature of the TCR beta cDNA libraries. Each sample of about 0.9 to 11 million input T cells yielded about 500,000 cDNA molecules, so each molecule approximated one T cell. TCRdb recomputed calls from the PCR reads with MiXCR, one row per CDR3 protein. The data contain hundreds of thousands of distinct CDR3 sequences, 25% to 30% of them singletons. The V and J genes are TRBV29-1 and TRBJ2-7, with D perhaps TRBD1 or TRBD2 (5 bases each). The receptor's source is a girl between 5 and 17 years old with multiple sclerosis. Sequenced input: blood. The CDR3 region is CSVVQGSGSEQYF. Here the CDR3 DNA reads TGCAGCGTTGTTCAGGGTAGTGGGAGCGAGCAGTACTTC.